This T cell receptor (beta chain) originates from a study of blood T cell repertoires in COVID-19. CDR3 length: 11 residues. V lost 6 bases and J 6 bases, leaving 8 bases between the germline ends. As processed by the authors: Scientists estimated how many nucleated cells there were by amplifying reference gene primers. The protocol was immunoSEQ multiplex PCR, while the TCRdb copy is restricted to in-frame clones and leaves out a portion. V and J calls and clone size come straight from that table; D and trimming were deduced from the DNA. This sample yields more than 45,000 clones, of which 82% are seen a single time; 20% to 25% belongs to the top ten.

The chain combines TRBV12-3 or TRBV12-4 with TRBJ1-2; the D is unclear. Sequences were obtained from peripheral blood. The source is a woman aged 55-70 years with acute or convalescent COVID-19. CDR3 nucleotide sequence: TGTGCCAGCAGCGTCAGGCATGGCTACACCTTC. Its translation is CASSVRHGYTF.